The entry below describes one T cell receptor beta chain. Its antigen is undetermined. These data come from a study of vaccination and CD4 T cells after COVID-19. Scientists ran DNA taken from cultured CD4+ T cells through the Oncomine TCR Beta short-read assay for sequencing. TCRdb analysed the PCR reads with MiXCR anew, one entry per CDR3 protein. Of about 19,000 distinct CDR3 sequences in the sample, around two fifths were seen once. The treatment was: roughly 10-day PBMC culture with coronavirus spike peptide pools or control peptides (ViraFEST assay). Via ViraFEST, peptide pools expanded antigen-specific T cells before TCR sequencing. Medium was half-exchanged with fresh IL-2 medium on days 3 and 7. A negative selection step was used to isolate CD4+ T cells once culture had run for approximately eleven days. The sample was cultured CD4+ T cells from blood. This sequence was found in a human donor with COVID-19.

The CDR3 loop reads CAISESKGSHYGYTF. Here the CDR3 DNA reads TGTGCCATCAGTGAGTCGAAGGGTTCTCACTATGGCTACACCTTC. This chain joins TRBV10-3 and TRBJ1-2; the D is unclear. The CDR3 sequence is 15 residues long. Germline CDR1 ENHRY, CDR2 SYGVKD. V dropped 0 bases and J dropped 3 bases, with 11 bases sitting between them.